These 24 T cell receptor beta chains originate from one sample sequenced in a study of prognosis after radiotherapy for stage I lung cancer. CDR3 of TCR beta was amplified from genomic DNA via a two-round multiplex PCR. Primers were specific to each TRBV and TRBJ gene in first-round PCR. TCRdb called the multiplex PCR reads again in MiXCR, with one record for every CDR3 protein. The sample includes 13,000 to 15,000 distinct CDR3 sequences, 25% to 35% seen only once; the top ten take more than 10%. Source: PBMCs, taken before or after stereotactic body radiation therapy (not recorded which). The receptors derive from a donor older than 45 with non-small cell lung cancer.

This clonotype was seen many times. This chain uses TRBV19 with TRBJ1-1; D call uncertain. The V gene's germline CDR1 is LNHDA and CDR2 SQIVND (reference sequence). Trimming removed 7 bases from V and 0 bases from J, with 9 bases in between. This CDR3 contains 13 residues. CDR3 coding DNA: TGTGCCAGTAATAGTCAACTGAACACTGAAGCTTTCTTT. Its translation: CASNSQLNTEAFF.

This clonotype was seen at least ten times. The chain couples TRBV4-1 to TRBJ2-5, with D possibly called TRBD1 or TRBD2 (7 bases each). CDR1 MGHRA and CDR2 YSYEKL come from the germline V gene. The CDR3 is made up of 17 amino acids. V gave up 4 bases and J gave up 2 bases, with 20 bases separating them. The CDR3 is CASSPTLGQGGQETQYF. CDR3 coding DNA: TGCGCCAGCAGCCCAACTTTGGGTCAGGGGGGGCAAGAGACCCAGTACTTC.

This clonotype was counted at least ten times. The rearrangement links TRBV28 to TRBJ2-7, with D perhaps matching TRBD1 (5 bases). The CDR3 spans 13 residues. Germline V gene sequence: CDR1 MDHEN, CDR2 SYDVKM. Between the trimmed V and J ends, which lost 5 bases and 12 bases, there was a span of 20 bases. The CDR3 nucleotides read TGTGCCAGCAGTAGTGGCCTGATAGGGGATCCGTACTTC. Protein sequence: CASSSGLIGDPYF.

This chain links TRBV15 with TRBJ1-5; D uncertain. Deletions cut 6 bases from V and 7 bases from J, with 7 bases between. The CDR3 consists of 11 residues. Germline V gene lookup returns CDR1 LNHNV and CDR2 YYDKDF (reference sequence). The CDR3, as DNA: TGTGCCACCAGAGATGAACAGCCCCAGCATTTT. Protein product: CATRDEQPQHF.

A single count supports this clonotype. This chain links TRBV6-2 or TRBV6-3 with TRBJ2-7, with 11 bases identical to TRBD2. CDR3 length: 18 residues. Germline trimming cut 7 bases from V and 6 bases from J; bases unmatched to any gene: 20. Germline loops: CDR1 MNHEY, CDR2 SVGEGT. The DNA for the CDR3 is TGTGCCAGCATGAGATCTGCTAGCGGGAGGATTTTGCTCGGCGAGCAGTACTTC. This sequence encodes CASMRSASGRILLGEQYF.

This clonotype was seen at least ten times. With a much larger clone just one base away, this may be a read error. The chain recombines TRBV3-1 with TRBJ2-2; D remains ambiguous. The CDR3 covers 13 residues. Trimming shortened V by 3 bases and J by 7 bases, and 9 bases separated the two germline ends. Germline V gene lookup returns CDR1 LGHDT and CDR2 YNNKEL (reference sequence). The CDR3 here is CASSHTAIGELFF. DNA for the CDR3: TGTGCCAGCAGCCACACAGCGATCGGGGAGCTGTTTTTT.

Ten or more counts support this clonotype. This chain uses TRBV3-1 with TRBJ2-7, with 7 bases fitting TRBD1. Trimming at V came to 0 bases and at J to 9 bases, leaving 11 bases not matched to a gene. The CDR3 is made up of 15 amino acids. CDR1 is LGHDT, CDR2 YNNKEL, per germline (reference sequence). The chain's CDR3 is CASSQDLTRGLVQYF. The CDR3 DNA is TGTGCCAGCAGCCAAGATCTGACGAGGGGGCTCGTGCAGTACTTC.

For this clonotype: This likely stems from a read error, as it lies one base from a far larger clone. The rearrangement joins TRBV7-3 to TRBJ2-5; the match to TRBD2 covers 9 bases. TRBJ2-1 explains the end of the DNA better; the J call may be wrong. Germline assignment: CDR1 SGHTA and CDR2 FQGTGA. The CDR3 spans 15 residues. The CDR3 sequence is CASRPGTSFYNEQFF. CDR3 DNA: TGTGCCAGCAGACCCGGGACTAGCTTCTACAATGAGCAGTTCTTC.

This clonotype was counted at least ten times. The chain employs TRBV5-1 and TRBJ2-5, with TRBD2 identical over 10 bases. The CDR3 runs to 15 residues. Per germline, CDR1 SGHRS and CDR2 YFSETQ. The ends lost 2 bases at V and 2 bases at J; junction bases unmatched: 3. The CDR3 region has the DNA TGCGCCAGCAGCTTTTTAGCGGGAGGACAAGAGACCCAGTACTTC. Its translation: CASSFLAGGQETQYF.

This clonotype is judged medium-sized. V gene TRBV6-1 combines with J gene TRBJ2-3; D ambiguous. Trimming took 3 bases from V and 8 from J, leaving 12 bases between them. CDR3 length: 13 amino acids. In germline, CDR1 is MNHNS, CDR2 SASEGT. The CDR3 nucleotides read TGTGCCAGCAGTGAGGTGGGGTCGGGTACGCAGTATTTT. As protein: CASSEVGSGTQYF.

To note about this clonotype: This likely traces to a read error, being one base from a far larger clone. V is TRBV6-2 or TRBV6-3 and J is TRBJ1-1; D call uncertain. The CDR3 has 13 residues. Germline loops: CDR1 MNHEY, CDR2 SVGEGT. CDR3 nucleotide sequence: TGTGCCAGCAGAACAAGGCAGAACAATGAAGCTTTCTTT. Its protein is CASRTRQNNEAFF.

This clonotype was observed many times. The rearrangement links TRBV7-9 to TRBJ1-2; 7 nucleotides line up with TRBD1. Germline CDR1 is SEHNR and CDR2 is FQNEAQ (reference sequence). The CDR3 runs 13 residues. V was clipped by 6 bases and J by 3 bases; unmatched bases: 4. CDR3 sequence (DNA): TGTGCCAGCAGTAAAGACAGGGACTATGGCTACACCTTC. Translating gives CASSKDRDYGYTF.

This clonotype ranks as medium-sized. The chain joins TRBV2 to TRBJ2-7, with D perhaps TRBD2 (5 bases). Per the germline V gene, CDR1 is SNHLY and CDR2 is FYNNEI. CDR3 length equals 13 residues. The V gene lost 4 bases and the J gene lost 2 bases, with 9 bases spanning the gap. In DNA form, the CDR3 reads TGTGCCAGCAGTGTAGGAGGCCCCTACGAGCAGTACTTC. This sequence encodes CASSVGGPYEQYF.

Relative to its sample, this clonotype is medium-sized. The chain uses TRBV5-1 and TRBJ1-1; D gene unclear. V was shortened by 0 bases and J by 5 bases, with 8 bases between the two germline ends. The CDR3 is made up of 13 amino acids. The V gene's germline CDR1 is SGHRS and CDR2 YFSETQ. The CDR3 region is CASSLEWDTEAFF. CDR3 DNA sequence: TGCGCCAGCAGCTTGGAGTGGGATACTGAAGCTTTCTTT. Full variable domain (rest looked up from reference TRBV5-1 and TRBJ1-1): KAGVTQTPRYLIKTRGQQVTLSCSPISGHRSVSWYQQTPGQGLQFLFEYFSETQRNKGNFPGRFSGRQFSNSRSEMNVSTLELGDSALYLCASSLEWDTEAFFGQGTRLTVV.

V gene TRBV27 combines with J gene TRBJ1-5; 8 nucleotides agree with TRBD1. CDR1 is MNHEY, CDR2 SMNVEV, per germline (reference sequence). Trimming removed 5 bases from V and 1 base from J; junction bases left unmatched: 13. CDR3 size: 18 residues. Written as DNA, the CDR3 is TGTGCCAGCAGTACAGCTGGAGGGGACAGGCGAAGCAATCAGCCCCAGCATTTT. It encodes CASSTAGGDRRSNQPQHF.

The table lists this clonotype with many counts. The CDR3 nucleotides are TGTGCCAGCAGCCGGGACAGACCTTCCTACGAGCAGTACTTC. Its protein is CASSRDRPSYEQYF. This chain joins TRBV13 and TRBJ2-7, with 7 bases matching TRBD1. J lost 1 base, V lost 5 bases, and 5 bases had no gene match. The CDR3 extends over 14 amino acids. The germline CDR1 and CDR2 sequences are PRHDT and FYEKMQ (reference sequence). The full variable domain, with the rest looked up from reference TRBV13 and TRBJ2-7, is AAGVIQSPRHLIKEKRETATLKCYPIPRHDTVYWYQQGPGQDPQFLISFYEKMQSDKGSIPDRFSAQQFSDYHSELNMSSLELGDSALYFCASSRDRPSYEQYFGPGTRLTVT.

This clonotype has ten or more counts. The chain is built from TRBV20-1 and TRBJ2-1, with TRBD2 identical over 14 bases. J gave up 12 bases and V 4 bases, and 8 bases lay outside the gene matches. The CDR3 spans 14 residues. CDR1 and CDR2 from the germline V gene are DFQATT and SNEGSKA (reference sequence). CDR3 nucleotides: TGCAGTGCTAAGAGACTAGCGGGGGGGAGGGGGCAGTTCTTC. Residues: CSAKRLAGGRGQFF.

To note about this clonotype: The junction and the germline gene differ at one end; a read error may be behind it. The V call is TRBV5-1, the J call TRBJ1-2, with D possibly matching TRBD1 (6 bases). The CDR3 length is 15 residues. Germline lookup yields CDR1 SGHRS and CDR2 YFSETQ. CDR3 DNA sequence: TGCGACAGCAGCTCCGAACCGGGGCAGACAGGTGGCTACACCTTC. It encodes CDSSSEPGQTGGYTF.

In regard to this clonotype: One end of the junction fails to match germline, which may point to a read error. The CDR3 here is CASSLYVAGSRDTQYF. The CDR3 bases are TGTGCCAGCAGTTTATATGTAGCGGGGTCCAGAGATACGCAATATTTT. V is TRBV12-3 or TRBV12-4 and J is TRBJ2-3; 8 bases map to TRBD2. This CDR3 has 16 residues.

The table lists this clonotype with many counts. Since a much larger clone is just one base distant, this may be a read error. The V and J genes are TRBV18 and TRBJ2-2, with 7 nucleotides matching TRBD1. The CDR3 extends over 15 amino acids. In germline, CDR1 is KGHSH, CDR2 LQKENI. CDR3 region: CAGSPDRPPRGELFF. CDR3 nucleotides: TGTGCCGGCTCGCCGGACAGGCCTCCGCGCGGGGAGCTGTTTTTT.

This clonotype came up many times. Compared with germline, one end of the junction differs, possibly owing to a read error. The rearrangement uses TRBV20-1 and TRBJ2-7; 10 bases line up with TRBD2. The CDR3 totals 15 residues. Germline V gene lookup returns CDR1 DFQATT and CDR2 SNEGSKA (reference sequence). The chain's CDR3 is CSSRTPSGSRYEQYF. The CDR3 region has the DNA TGCAGTTCTAGAACCCCTAGCGGGAGTCGGTACGAGCAGTACTTC.

Details on this clonotype: A single base separates this from a much larger clone, so it may be a read error. V and J are TRBV5-1 and TRBJ2-3; 8 bases match TRBD2. After removal of 0 bases from V and 6 bases from J, the junction contained 6 bases not matched to a gene. This CDR3 spans 15 amino acids. The germline CDR1 and CDR2 sequences are SGHRS and YFSETQ. The chain's CDR3 is CASSLASRGEDTQYF. The CDR3 DNA follows: TGCGCCAGCAGCTTGGCTTCGCGGGGGGAGGATACGCAGTATTTT.

Points on this clonotype: Likely a read error: the CDR3 ends without its conserved phenylalanine or tryptophan. The chain links TRBV6-1 to TRBJ2-7, with 8 bases fitting TRBD2. The CDR3 totals 13 residues. With 10 bases clipped from V and 7 bases from J, the junction kept 12 bases outside the gene matches. Germline V gene data show CDR1 as MNHNS and CDR2 as SASEGT. CDR3 DNA sequence: TGTGCCATCATCCCAGCGGGGGCTCGGGAGCAGTACATC. This encodes CAIIPAGAREQYI.

This clonotype was counted many times. The chain has TRBV2 and TRBJ2-5, with TRBD2 matching 12 bases. Losses at the gene ends were 1 base for V and 6 bases for J; bases not matched to a gene: 3. CDR1 is SNHLY and CDR2 is FYNNEI in the germline V gene. The CDR3 has 15 amino acids. Written as DNA, the CDR3 is TGTGCCAGCAGTGAAGGACTAGCGGGGGCGCAGACCCAGTACTTC. Its translation is CASSEGLAGAQTQYF. Together with reference TRBV2 and TRBJ2-5, the CDR3 gives the full variable domain: EPEVTQTPSHQVTQMGQEVILRCVPISNHLYFYWYRQILGQKVEFLVSFYNNEISEKSEIFDDQFSVERPDGSNFTLKIRSTKLEDSAMYFCASSEGLAGAQTQYFGPGTRLLVL.